The 18 T cell receptor beta chains listed next were all sequenced from one sample in a study of regulatory T cells in long-lasting Graves disease. Through Arm-PCR of CDR3 regions and iRepertoire HTBI primers, TCR beta libraries were built. MiXCR, run by TCRdb on the multiplex PCR reads, gives a single entry per CDR3 protein. The repertoire consists of about 560,000 distinct CDR3 sequences, with 15% to 20% occurring once and the leading ten covering more than 10%. Time point denoted: newly diagnosed GD, antithyroid drugs for less than 3 months. Scientists built the TCR library using RNA that was extracted from PBMCs. The sample also formed part of further work on T cells in Graves' hyperthyroidism and ophthalmopathy.

Sample: peripheral blood mononuclear cells (PBMCs), taken at new diagnosis, from a patient treated with antithyroid drugs. These receptor sequences come from a man aged 18 to 29 with Graves disease.

This clonotype has ten or more counts. CDR3 DNA: TGCAGTGCTAGACCTTCCGGGACTAGCGGCACAGATACGCAGTATTTT. Its protein is CSARPSGTSGTDTQYF. This sequence joins TRBV20-1 and TRBJ2-3, with 10 bases identical to TRBD2. The CDR3 sequence is 16 residues long. Germline CDR1 is DFQATT and CDR2 is SNEGSKA (reference sequence). Trimming took 2 bases from V and 1 from J; bases not matched to a gene: 6.

This clonotype showed up many times. The V gene is TRBV7-9, the J gene TRBJ2-7; no firm D call. V lost 5 bases to trimming and J lost 6 bases, with 20 bases between them. CDR3 length equals 15 residues. Per the germline V gene, CDR1 is SEHNR and CDR2 is FQNEAQ (reference sequence). The CDR3 DNA reads as TGTGCCAGCAGCCCCCGGTCGTTCGGTGTTGGCGAGCAGTACTTC. This encodes CASSPRSFGVGEQYF. Combining the CDR3 with reference TRBV7-9 and TRBJ2-7 gives the whole variable domain DTGVSQNPRHKITKRGQNVTFRCDPISEHNRLYWYRQTLGQGPEFLTYFQNEAQLEKSRLLSDRFSAERPKGSFSTLEIQRTEQGDSAMYLCASSPRSFGVGEQYFGPGTRLTVT.

This chain connects TRBV5-4 to TRBJ2-5; 10 positions agree with TRBD1. V lost 0 bases and J lost 5; bases outside the gene matches: 4. The CDR3 extends over 15 amino acids. Germline values: CDR1 SGHNT, CDR2 YYREEE (reference sequence). The CDR3 loop is CASSLETGGLETQYF. CDR3 DNA sequence: TGTGCCAGCAGCTTGGAGACAGGGGGCTTGGAGACCCAGTACTTC.

The rearrangement uses TRBV7-2 and TRBJ2-6; D remains unclear. The length of the CDR3 is 18 residues. Trimming removed 1 base at V and 1 base at J, with 14 bases between. Germline V gene lookup returns CDR1 SGHTA and CDR2 FQGNSA. Written as DNA, the CDR3 is TGTGCCAGCAGCTTAGGCTCCCGAATAAGGTCTGGGGCCAACGTCCTGACTTTC. This sequence encodes CASSLGSRIRSGANVLTF.

This clonotype was detected many times. The gene calls are TRBV28 and TRBJ2-5; D assignment may be TRBD1 or TRBD2 (5 bases each). Trimming cost V 7 bases and J 5 bases, with 14 bases left between them. There are 13 residues in the CDR3. Germline-derived CDR1 and CDR2 are MDHEN and SYDVKM. DNA for the CDR3: TGTGCCAGCACCCGAGGGGTGGGCGAGACCCAGTACTTC. This translates into CASTRGVGETQYF.

This clonotype was counted ten times or more. The chain carries TRBV2 and TRBJ2-1; maybe TRBD1 (6 bases). CDR3 length: 15 residues. Germline V CDR1 and CDR2: SNHLY, FYNNEI. Trimming left V 4 bases short and J 5 bases short, with 15 bases between. CDR3 in amino acids: CASSAPPQGHNEQFF. CDR3 nucleotide sequence: TGTGCCAGCAGTGCCCCCCCACAGGGCCACAATGAGCAGTTCTTC.

This rearrangement joins TRBV20-1 to TRBJ2-3; 7 nucleotides align to TRBD2. Germline CDR1 DFQATT, CDR2 SNEGSKA (reference sequence). CDR3 length equals 14 residues. The J segment lost 4 bases and the V segment lost 1 base, leaving 5 bases of the junction unmatched. This CDR3 reads CSARGAGVADTQYF. In DNA, the CDR3 is TGCAGTGCTAGAGGGGCGGGAGTGGCAGATACGCAGTATTTT.

Comments on this clonotype: A junction end diverges from the germline sequence, so it may reflect a read error. J is TRBJ2-5 and V is TRBV13; no firm D call. CDR3 length: 16 residues. Germline-derived CDR1 and CDR2 are PRHDT and FYEKMQ (reference sequence). CDR3 in amino acids: CASSLQTNLHQETQYF. In nucleotides, the CDR3 is TGTGCCAGCAGCTTACAAACAAACTTACACCAGGAGACCCAGTACTTC. The full variable domain, rest sourced from reference TRBV13 and TRBJ2-5, is AAGVIQSPRHLIKEKRETATLKCYPIPRHDTVYWYQQGPGQDPQFLISFYEKMQSDKGSIPDRFSAQQFSDYHSELNMSSLELGDSALYFCASSLQTNLHQETQYFGPGTRLLVL.

In this sample, this clonotype turned up many times. The chain uses TRBV20-1 and TRBJ2-7; D gene ambiguous. The CDR3 is 12 amino acids. Germline assignment: CDR1 DFQATT and CDR2 SNEGSKA (reference sequence). Trimming removed 0 bases from V and 6 bases from J, with 9 bases in between. The CDR3 coding sequence is TGCAGTGCTAGAGATGGTCTAGGCGAGCAGTACTTC. This encodes CSARDGLGEQYF.

This chain joins TRBV5-6 and TRBJ2-7, with TRBD2 matching over 10 bases. Germline CDR1 and CDR2: SGHDT and YYEEEE. This CDR3 contains 16 residues. V trimming: 6 bases; J trimming: 3 bases; junction bases outside the gene matches: 12. The CDR3 is CASMDSGRLRDYEQYF. The CDR3 coding sequence is TGTGCCAGCATGGATAGCGGGAGGTTAAGAGACTACGAGCAGTACTTC.

This sequence joins TRBV9 and TRBJ1-3; 7 bases line up with TRBD1. Germline CDR1 SGDLS, CDR2 YYNGEE. The CDR3 runs to 14 residues. V shed 2 bases and J 1 base; nucleotides not matched to a gene: 0. The CDR3 DNA follows: TGTGCCAGCAGCGTGACAGGGTCTGGAAACACCATATATTTT. It is translated as CASSVTGSGNTIYF.

This clonotype has just a few counts. The chain links TRBV7-9 to TRBJ2-1, with 11 bases matching TRBD2. Trimming removed 4 bases from V and 0 bases from J; junction bases left unmatched: 11. CDR1 SEHNR and CDR2 FQNEAQ come from the germline V gene (reference sequence). This CDR3 has 19 amino acids. The CDR3 loop reads CASSSLRSTSGSSYNEQFF. Written as DNA, the CDR3 is TGTGCCAGCAGCTCCCTCAGATCCACTAGCGGGAGCTCCTACAATGAGCAGTTCTTC.

This clonotype was seen ten or more times. CDR3 nucleotide sequence: TGTGCCAGCAGCTCCTCCGGAGCGGGCGGTGGCAATGAGCAGTTCTTC. The encoded protein is CASSSSGAGGGNEQFF. This rearrangement joins TRBV7-2 to TRBJ2-1; possible D gene TRBD2, 6 bases. CDR3 length equals 16 residues. Germline CDR1 reads SGHTA; CDR2 reads FQGNSA. The V gene lost 4 bases and the J gene lost 6 bases, with 19 bases spanning the gap.

The chain employs TRBV14 and TRBJ2-1; D is uncertain. V shed 1 base and J shed 9 bases, with 13 bases lying between them. CDR1 is SGHDN and CDR2 is FVKESK in the germline V gene. CDR3 size: 14 residues. The DNA for the CDR3 is TGTGCCAGCAGCCAAGGGGGTGGGGTTGCTGAGCAGTTCTTC. This gives the protein CASSQGGGVAEQFF.

This clonotype has more than one count but fewer than ten. The chain uses TRBV27 and TRBJ2-2, with 7 bases aligning to TRBD2. Looked up from germline, CDR1 is MNHEY and CDR2 is SMNVEV (reference sequence). J was trimmed by 4 bases and V by 4 bases; bases with no gene match: 6. The CDR3 has 15 amino acids. DNA for the CDR3: TGTGCCAGCAGTTGGGCGGGAGCGGCCACCGGGGAGCTGTTTTTT. Its protein is CASSWAGAATGELFF.

This clonotype was counted only a few times. This sequence joins TRBV19 and TRBJ1-2; no reliable D call. CDR3 length: 14 residues. Germline values: CDR1 LNHDA, CDR2 SQIVND (reference sequence). V dropped 1 base and J dropped 7 bases, with 13 bases sitting between them. The CDR3, as DNA: TGTGCCAGTAGTATAGTCCCAGGAGGGCCTGGCTACACCTTC. As protein: CASSIVPGGPGYTF.

At least ten counts were recorded for this clonotype. The chain couples TRBV5-1 to TRBJ2-7, with TRBD1 matching 10 bases. The germline V gene encodes CDR1 SGHRS and CDR2 YFSETQ. Trimming removed 2 bases from V and 3 bases from J; junction bases left unmatched: 5. The CDR3 has 15 amino acids. Here the CDR3 DNA reads TGCGCCAGCAGCTTCGGGACAGGGGACAACTACGAGCAGTACTTC. Amino acids: CASSFGTGDNYEQYF.

This clonotype was found many times. The genes are TRBV12-3 or TRBV12-4 and TRBJ2-1; TRBD2 might be the D (6 bases). The V gene lost 3 bases and the J gene lost 10 bases, with 16 bases spanning the gap. The CDR3 loop spans 14 amino acids. CDR3 in amino acids: CASSFGGRVGEQFF. The DNA of the CDR3 is TGTGCCAGCAGTTTCGGGGGTAGAGTGGGAGAGCAGTTCTTC.